The present T cell receptor (beta chain) was sequenced within a study of T cell changes during pregnancy in multiple sclerosis. The ends were cut back, 6 bases at V and 2 bases at J, with 14 bases in the middle. Germline V CDR1 and CDR2: MNHNS, SASEGT. This CDR3 region has 15 residues. TCRdb's table, derived via immunoSEQ multiplex PCR, lists solely in-frame clones and lacks some. The profile shows around 130,000 clones, roughly 92% of them singletons. This receptor was taken from a female donor with multiple sclerosis, enrolled in a pregnancy study. The rearrangement joins TRBV6-1 to TRBJ2-1; a possible D gene is TRBD2 (7 bases). Sequencing was performed on peripheral blood, taken before pregnancy. CDR3 bases: TGTGCCAGCAGGGGAGGGGGGAGGGCCTACAATGAGCAGTTCTTC. The encoded protein is CASRGGGRAYNEQFF.